This T cell receptor beta chain was retrieved from a study of shared clonotypes between healthy human individuals (dated by TCRdb to 2018 to 2020). In terms of the full investigation: The cohort included a few men and a couple of women between 18 and 49 years of age. For each donor, CD4 naive and CD4 memory were each given three plates, CD8 naive was given two plates, and CD8 memory was given one plate. To estimate repertoire size and how much clonotypes are shared between individuals, the study performed deep sequencing of blood TCR repertoires from roughly five healthy adults. Different laboratories and diverse techniques were used to prepare libraries and sequence TCR repertoires, to increase sequencing depth and limit assay-specific biases. Each donor's leukapheresis produced roughly between roughly 0.85 and 10 billion PBMCs. Paper-wide results and their limitations: Naive subsets generally had larger estimated clonotype richness than memory subsets. The genetic and exposure-history diversity represented was limited by the small number of donors. Rarefaction of sorted-subset datasets indicated incomplete sequencing despite the large sequencing depth. Sharing across a few donors was observed for roughly 5.4% of naive CD4, 3% to 3.5% of naive CD8, over 2% of memory CD4, and about 0.4% of memory CD8 clonotypes. Clonotypes shared by all four sorted-subset donors showed higher generation probabilities than non-shared clonotypes. Sampling was limited to blood, and TCR repertoires in tissue likely differ from TCR repertoires in blood. Pairwise subsampling indicated that sequencing depth was expected to affect the degree of clonotype sharing among donors.

Using the deep immunoSEQ assay, multiplex PCR amplified TCR CDR3 regions from genomic DNA. Extracted genomic DNA from each cell subset was spread evenly across all wells of several immunoSEQ 96-well plates, with each plate serving as a replicate. Each replicate PCR for sorted subsets received around 200 ng genomic DNA, equal to around 32,000 T cell genomes. Purified libraries were measured with a Qubit 3.0 fluorometer, size-checked on a Bioanalyzer 2100, and measured again with the KAPA Library Quantification kit. Every immunoSEQ 96-well plate was sequenced on a separate single-read 150-cycle Illumina NextSeq 550 flow cell. The authors' analysis ran thus. Because the immunoSEQ output included only junctional sequences and no quality scores, the filtering could not be the same as the filtering used for full-length reads. Sequences were annotated with PyIR, a Python wrapper for IgBLAST v1.9, using IMGT germline references to assign V/J genes and CDR3. Reads were filtered out if the reads had weak V/J assignments (E-value above 1e-6), no CDR3, stop codons, out-of-frame junctions, or ambiguous translated residues. V3J clonotypes were defined as sequences sharing an identical inferred V gene, J gene, and CDR3 amino acid sequence. Percentage overlap between repertoires was computed as shared unique clonotypes divided by the size of the smaller repertoire. Repertoire richness was assessed with RTK rarefaction, the Chao1 estimator, and Recon v2.1 estimates of unobserved clonotypes. Generation probabilities were computed with OLGA for all TCRbeta clonotypes obtained by the gDNA method from several donors. TCRdb holds this immuneACCESS table with in-frame rearrangements only. Some clones are missing; in checked studies, unresolved V genes explain under half, and the rest has no known cause. V and J calls and clone size are those listed in that table; D and trimming were worked out from the DNA. In all, the sample holds more than 2 million clones, and 90% to 95% of those were seen once. About 1.7% of the sample belongs to the ten largest clones.

At the junction V is shortened by 6 bases and J by 0 bases; bases outside the gene matches: 6. From its cysteine to its phenylalanine, the CDR3 spans 15 amino acids. The CDR3 DNA has 45 bases and is translated from base 1. CDR1 and CDR2 are read off the germline V gene (reference sequence) as MNHEY and SMNVEV. CD8 naive samples consisted of CD45RO-negative cells that were positively selected for CCR7, yielding a CD45RA+CCR7+ population without TemRA cells. Healthy HIV-negative adults with no recently reported acute infections or vaccinations were included as donors. Every donor was a Caucasian adult living in Nashville, Tennessee, USA. After blood collection by leukapheresis, PBMCs were isolated using Ficoll-Histopaque density gradient centrifugation and then cryopreserved in the vapor phase of liquid nitrogen. Analytical flow cytometry was used to check the purity and quantity of every magnetically sorted T cell population. Genomic DNA was isolated from each sorted fraction and quantified by UV absorbance on a Nanodrop 2000c.

As regards this clone: What antigen it recognizes has not been identified. Base qualities are not at hand, and no much larger clone is one base apart.

The clonotype originates from a man between 18 and 29 years old in good health. Some clones in this sample may be carry-over from other donors' samples. Material: naive CD8+ T cells from PBMCs. The cell subset or site tag for this specimen amounts to: CD45RA+CCR7+. The chain employs TRBV27 and TRBJ2-7; 9 central nucleotides agree with TRBD1. The DNA sequence is as follows: TGTGCCAGCAGCCCCGGACAGGGGAGCTCCTACGAGCAGTACTTC. Its protein product is CASSPGQGSSYEQYF.